The 23 T cell receptor beta chains presented below share a single source sample, sequenced in a study of metastatic and nonmetastatic thyroid tumors. Thyroid surgery had not been preceded by any treatment in any patient. TCRdb re-analyzed the PCR reads using MiXCR. The table lists 15,000 or so clones, roughly 14% of them singletons, with around a sixth in the top ten. The specimen was blood. These receptors originate from a female donor with papillary thyroid cancer or a benign thyroid nodule (not recorded which). Some clones in this sample may be carry-over from other donors' samples.

This clone was seen many times. This chain uses TRBV12-3 or TRBV12-4 with TRBJ2-4; TRBD2 might be the D (6 bases). CDR3 size: 14 residues. V was cut by 5 bases and J by 2 bases, with 10 bases left in between. In DNA, the CDR3 is TGTGCCAGCAGTGGGGACTCGTCCAAAAACATTCAGTACTTC. It encodes CASSGDSSKNIQYF.

This clone counts as medium-sized (0.01 to 0.1%). This chain connects TRBV7-2 to TRBJ2-7; no firm D call. The V end was cut by 5 bases, the J end by 6 bases, with 8 bases between. CDR1 and CDR2 from the germline V gene are SGHTA and FQGNSA. There are 11 residues in the CDR3. CDR3 region: CASSPYSEQYF. CDR3 nucleotide sequence: TGTGCCAGCAGCCCGTATAGCGAGCAGTACTTC. The full variable domain, with the rest looked up from reference TRBV7-2 and TRBJ2-7, is GAGVSQSPSNKVTEKGKDVELRCDPISGHTALYWYRQSLGQGLEFLIYFQGNSAPDKSGLPSDRFSAERTGGSVSTLTIQRTQQEDSAVYLCASSPYSEQYFGPGTRLTVT.

This clone is judged medium-sized (0.01 to 0.1%). The V call is TRBV24-1, the J call TRBJ2-3; D unclear. Germline loops: CDR1 KGHDR, CDR2 SFDVKD. Trimming removed 4 bases at V and 4 bases at J, with 8 bases between. The CDR3 is 13 amino acids. CDR3 sequence reads: CATSDLNADTQYF. The CDR3 DNA follows: TGTGCCACCAGTGACCTTAACGCAGATACGCAGTATTTT.

At least ten counts were recorded for this clone. V gene TRBV11-2 combines with J gene TRBJ2-2; D may be TRBD2 (5 bases). Per germline, CDR1 SGHAT and CDR2 FQNNGV. The V and J ends lost 1 base and 6 bases respectively, with 15 bases between them. This CDR3 has 16 residues. CDR3 residues: CASSLVAGIRSGELFF. CDR3 in DNA: TGTGCCAGCAGCTTAGTGGCCGGGATTCGGTCCGGGGAGCTGTTTTTT.

At least ten counts were recorded for this clone. This sequence joins TRBV7-2 and TRBJ2-7; a possible D gene is TRBD2 (7 bases). V gave up 2 bases and J gave up 6 bases, with 14 bases separating them. The CDR3 covers 14 residues. From germline, CDR1 is SGHTA and CDR2 FQGNSA. The DNA of the CDR3 is TGTGCCAGCAGCTTATCGGGGGGCGGGGGCGAGCAGTACTTC. Its translation is CASSLSGGGGEQYF.

By proportion, this clone is medium-sized. The chain couples TRBV28 to TRBJ2-1; D gene uncertain. The CDR3 runs 15 residues. Trimming shortened V by 2 bases and J by 7 bases, and 15 bases separated the two germline ends. Germline CDR1 MDHEN, CDR2 SYDVKM. The CDR3 protein is CASSLEVGFLNEQFF. The CDR3 bases are TGTGCCAGCAGTTTAGAAGTAGGGTTTTTAAATGAGCAGTTCTTC.

This clone was observed many times. The chain links TRBV7-2 to TRBJ2-3, with D perhaps TRBD1 or TRBD2 (6 bases each). The germline V gene has CDR1 SGHTA and CDR2 FQGNSA. The CDR3 is 14 residues long. Trimming shortened V by 5 bases and J by 6 bases, and 15 bases separated the two germline ends. The CDR3 region is CASSPSTGADTQYF. DNA of the CDR3: TGTGCCAGCAGCCCTAGTACGGGGGCCGATACGCAGTATTTT.

V and J are TRBV11-3 and TRBJ2-5, with D perhaps matching TRBD1 (6 bases). Trimming shortened V by 1 base and J by 1 base, and 7 bases separated the two germline ends. Germline-derived CDR1 and CDR2 are SGHNT and YENEEA. The CDR3 length is 14 residues. In DNA form, the CDR3 reads TGTGCCAGCAGCTTAGTGGACAGCCAAGAGACCCAGTACTTC. It is translated as CASSLVDSQETQYF.

There are many counts of this clone. The V call is TRBV27, the J call TRBJ2-5; D unresolved. CDR1 and CDR2 (germline): MNHEY, SMNVEV (reference sequence). V gave up 5 bases and J gave up 0 bases, with 7 bases separating them. This CDR3 has 13 amino acids. The CDR3 sequence: CASSRKYQETQYF. Here the CDR3 DNA reads TGTGCCAGCAGTAGGAAGTACCAAGAGACCCAGTACTTC.

This clone appeared many times. The V and J genes are TRBV5-4 and TRBJ2-7; 12 positions match TRBD2. V was pared by 0 bases and J by 0 bases, with 7 bases of the junction left unmatched. The germline V gene has CDR1 SGHNT and CDR2 YYREEE (reference sequence). The CDR3 contains 18 residues. CDR3 bases: TGTGCCAGCAGCTTGGTCCTAGCGGGAGGGACTAGCTCCTACGAGCAGTACTTC. Translated, it gives CASSLVLAGGTSSYEQYF.

The V and J genes are TRBV20-1 and TRBJ1-2; possibly TRBD1 for D (5 bases). Trimming stripped 8 bases from V and 8 bases from J, with 12 bases between. Germline lookup yields CDR1 DFQATT and CDR2 SNEGSKA (reference sequence). This CDR3 region has 10 residues. The CDR3 loop is CSPYGGGYTF. In DNA, the CDR3 is TGCAGTCCTTATGGGGGAGGCTACACCTTC.

Notes on this clone: It may be a read error: a sequence one base away is much more abundant. The chain couples TRBV2 to TRBJ2-1, with 7 bases that match TRBD2. The CDR3 is 18 residues long. Germline loops: CDR1 SNHLY, CDR2 FYNNEI. The CDR3 sequence: CASSFRLAEISSYDEQFF. Here the CDR3 DNA reads TGTGCCAGCTCTTTCCGACTAGCCGAAATTAGCTCCTACGATGAGCAGTTCTTC.

In this sample, this clone is medium-sized. This chain links TRBV15 with TRBJ1-3; 9 bases line up with TRBD1. The germline V gene has CDR1 LNHNV and CDR2 YYDKDF (reference sequence). Germline trimming cut 2 bases from V and 1 base from J; bases unmatched to any gene: 3. This CDR3 contains 16 residues. In DNA, the CDR3 is TGTGCCACCAGCAGACGCGGGACAGGGTCTGGAAACACCATATATTTT. Its protein product is CATSRRGTGSGNTIYF. Full variable domain (remainder filled in from reference TRBV15 and TRBJ1-3): DAMVIQNPRYQVTQFGKPVTLSCSQTLNHNVMYWYQQKSSQAPKLLFHYYDKDFNNEADTPDNFQSRRPNTSFCFLDIRSPGLGDTAMYLCATSRRGTGSGNTIYFGEGSWLTVV.

This clone has at least ten counts. The chain recombines TRBV19 with TRBJ2-7, with 10 bases that match TRBD1. This CDR3 comprises 15 residues. CDR1 LNHDA and CDR2 SQIVND come from the germline V gene (reference sequence). The V segment lost 7 bases and the J segment 3 bases; nucleotides outside the gene matches: 9. The CDR3 bases are TGTGCCAGTAAGGGGACAGGGGAAGGTGTCTACGAGCAGTACTTC. It encodes CASKGTGEGVYEQYF.

This clone was observed a few times. The CDR3 region has the DNA TGTGCCTGCTCAGGCGGGGAGGGCACTGAAGCTTTCTTT. This sequence encodes CACSGGEGTEAFF. The chain joins TRBV30 to TRBJ1-1; D uncertain. V was pared by 6 bases and J by 4 bases, with 15 bases between. The CDR3 sequence is 13 residues long. CDR1 GTSNPN and CDR2 SVGIG come from the germline V gene (reference sequence).

This clone was seen at least ten times. The V gene is TRBV7-9, the J gene TRBJ2-7, with 7 bases lining up with TRBD1. Germline trimming cut 4 bases from V and 7 bases from J; bases unmatched to any gene: 13. Looked up from germline, CDR1 is SEHNR and CDR2 is FQNEAQ (reference sequence). This CDR3 contains 15 residues. CDR3 DNA sequence: TGTGCCAGCAGCTCCTCCGGGCAGGACAGGAGTGAGCAGTACTTC. This sequence encodes CASSSSGQDRSEQYF.

The gene calls are TRBV20-1 and TRBJ1-6; the D gene is possibly TRBD1 (5 bases). Germline values: CDR1 DFQATT, CDR2 SNEGSKA (reference sequence). Trimming pared 2 bases from V and 6 bases from J, leaving 14 bases between. This CDR3 region has 15 residues. The CDR3 sequence: CSARIMAGSNSPLHF. In nucleotides, the CDR3 is TGCAGTGCTAGAATTATGGCAGGGAGTAATTCACCCCTCCACTTT.

This clone has at least ten counts. The chain carries TRBV29-1 and TRBJ2-7; tentative D call: TRBD2 (7 bases). The germline V and J ends were trimmed by 4 bases and 2 bases, with 18 bases remaining between them. Looked up from germline, CDR1 is SQVTM and CDR2 is ANQGSEA. The CDR3 covers 15 residues. CDR3 region: CSVATGGGGTYEQYF. The CDR3 region has the DNA TGCAGCGTTGCAACGGGCGGGGGCGGAACCTACGAGCAGTACTTC.

This clone was observed many times. CDR3 coding DNA: TGTGCCAGCACTCCTAGCTCCTACGAGCAGTACTTC. Translation: CASTPSSYEQYF. This chain joins TRBV2 and TRBJ2-7; D unresolved. Trimming took off 7 bases at V and 0 bases at J, with 7 bases between the two ends. Germline loops: CDR1 SNHLY, CDR2 FYNNEI. The CDR3 loop spans 12 amino acids.

The chain has TRBV20-1 and TRBJ1-1; no clear D gene. Germline assignment: CDR1 DFQATT and CDR2 SNEGSKA (reference sequence). Trimming took off 7 bases at V and 3 bases at J, with 15 bases between the two ends. The CDR3 contains 13 residues. The CDR3 here is CSVPGQVDTEAFF. Written as DNA, the CDR3 is TGCAGTGTCCCGGGCCAGGTGGACACTGAAGCTTTCTTT.

This clone is categorized as medium-sized. The V call is TRBV6-1, the J call TRBJ1-6; 7 bases line up with TRBD1. Germline CDR1 and CDR2: MNHNS and SASEGT. J was trimmed by 7 bases and V by 5 bases; bases with no gene match: 5. The length of the CDR3 is 14 residues. The CDR3 reads CASSTGQKNSPLHF. Here the CDR3 DNA reads TGTGCCAGCAGTACGGGACAGAAGAATTCACCCCTCCACTTT.

This clone showed up many times. This sequence joins TRBV11-2 and TRBJ2-5; D unclear. V was shortened by 4 bases and J by 5 bases, with 11 bases between the two germline ends. CDR1 is SGHAT, CDR2 FQNNGV, per germline. The CDR3 contains 13 residues. The CDR3: CASSSVTGETQYF. The CDR3 DNA follows: TGTGCCAGCAGCTCGGTGACCGGCGAGACCCAGTACTTC.

This clone was seen many times. The rearrangement links TRBV18 to TRBJ1-5, with 7 positions matching TRBD1. Trimming at V came to 5 bases and at J to 11 bases, leaving 6 bases not matched to a gene. The CDR3 covers 12 residues. Germline CDR1 KGHSH, CDR2 LQKENI. The CDR3 sequence is CASSLQGISQHF. CDR3 coding DNA: TGTGCCAGCTCATTACAGGGGATCTCCCAGCATTTT.